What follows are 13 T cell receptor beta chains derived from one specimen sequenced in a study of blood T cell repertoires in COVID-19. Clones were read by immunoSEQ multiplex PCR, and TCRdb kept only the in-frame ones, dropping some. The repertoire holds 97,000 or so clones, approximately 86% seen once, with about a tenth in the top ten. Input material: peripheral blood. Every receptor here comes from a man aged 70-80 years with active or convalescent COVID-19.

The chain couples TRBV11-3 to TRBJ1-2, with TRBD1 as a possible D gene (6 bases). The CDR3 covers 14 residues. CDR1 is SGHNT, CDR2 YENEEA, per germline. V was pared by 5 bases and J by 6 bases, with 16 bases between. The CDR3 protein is CASSPQGLPDGYTF. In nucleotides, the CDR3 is TGTGCCAGCAGCCCACAGGGTTTACCTGATGGCTACACCTTC.

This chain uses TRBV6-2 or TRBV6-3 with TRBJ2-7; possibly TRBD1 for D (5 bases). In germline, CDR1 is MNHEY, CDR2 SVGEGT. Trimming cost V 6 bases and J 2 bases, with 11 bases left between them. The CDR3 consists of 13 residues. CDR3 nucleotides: TGTGCCAGCAGCCCCGACAGAGCCTACGAGCAGTACTTC. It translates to CASSPDRAYEQYF.

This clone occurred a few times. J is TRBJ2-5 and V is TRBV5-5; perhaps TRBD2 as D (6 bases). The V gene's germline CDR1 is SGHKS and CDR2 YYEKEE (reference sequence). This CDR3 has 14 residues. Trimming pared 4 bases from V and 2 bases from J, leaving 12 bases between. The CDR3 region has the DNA TGTGCCAGCAGCCTCGGACTATTACAAGAGACCCAGTACTTC. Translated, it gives CASSLGLLQETQYF.

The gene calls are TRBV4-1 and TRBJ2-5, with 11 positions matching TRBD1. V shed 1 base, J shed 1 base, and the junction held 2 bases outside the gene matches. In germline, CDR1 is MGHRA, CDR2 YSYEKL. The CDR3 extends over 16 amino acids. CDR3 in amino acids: CASSQAGTGGQETQYF. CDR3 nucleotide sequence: TGCGCCAGCAGCCAAGCCGGGACAGGGGGCCAAGAGACCCAGTACTTC.

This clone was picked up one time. CDR3 bases: TGTGCCAGCAGCTCGGACAGGGCGACCGAAAAACTGTTTTTT. Its protein is CASSSDRATEKLFF. The V call is TRBV7-2, the J call TRBJ1-4, with 8 bases matching TRBD1. The CDR3 sequence is 14 residues long. CDR1 is SGHTA and CDR2 is FQGNSA in the germline V gene. The trim removed 4 bases at V and 8 bases at J, leaving 6 bases unmatched. The whole variable domain, remainder taken from reference TRBV7-2 and TRBJ1-4, is GAGVSQSPSNKVTEKGKDVELRCDPISGHTALYWYRQSLGQGLEFLIYFQGNSAPDKSGLPSDRFSAERTGGSVSTLTIQRTQQEDSAVYLCASSSDRATEKLFFGSGTQLSVL.

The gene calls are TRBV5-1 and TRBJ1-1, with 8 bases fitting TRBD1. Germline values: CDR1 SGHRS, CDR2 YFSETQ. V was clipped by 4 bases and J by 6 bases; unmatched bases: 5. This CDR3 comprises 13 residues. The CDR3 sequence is CASSVGQGAEAFF. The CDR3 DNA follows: TGCGCCAGCAGCGTCGGACAGGGCGCTGAAGCTTTCTTT.

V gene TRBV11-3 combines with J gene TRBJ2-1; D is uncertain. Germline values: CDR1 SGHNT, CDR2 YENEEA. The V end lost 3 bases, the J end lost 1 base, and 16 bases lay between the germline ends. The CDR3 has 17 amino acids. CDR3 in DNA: TGTGCCAGCAGCTTGCCTCTCCAACTTCGGTCCTACAATGAGCAGTTCTTC. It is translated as CASSLPLQLRSYNEQFF.

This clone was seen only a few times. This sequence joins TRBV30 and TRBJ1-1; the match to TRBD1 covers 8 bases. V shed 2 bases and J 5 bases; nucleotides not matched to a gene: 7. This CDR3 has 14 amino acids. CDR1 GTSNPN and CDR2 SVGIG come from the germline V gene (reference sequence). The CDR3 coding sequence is TGTGCCTGGAGTCTCACAGGGGGTAGGACTGAAGCTTTCTTT. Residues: CAWSLTGGRTEAFF.

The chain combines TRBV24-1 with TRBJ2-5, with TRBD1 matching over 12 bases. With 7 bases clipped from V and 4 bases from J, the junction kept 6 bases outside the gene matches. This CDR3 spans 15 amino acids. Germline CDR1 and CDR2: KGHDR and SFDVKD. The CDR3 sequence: CATSPGTGGGETQYF. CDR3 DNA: TGTGCCACCAGCCCTGGGACAGGGGGCGGAGAGACCCAGTACTTC.

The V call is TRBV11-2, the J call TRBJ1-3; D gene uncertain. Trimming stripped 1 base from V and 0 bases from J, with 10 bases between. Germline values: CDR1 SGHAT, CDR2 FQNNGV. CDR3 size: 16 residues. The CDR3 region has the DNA TGTGCCAGCAGCTTAGGTTGGGCCCCCTCTGGAAACACCATATATTTT. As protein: CASSLGWAPSGNTIYF. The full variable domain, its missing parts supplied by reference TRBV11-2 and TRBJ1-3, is EAGVAQSPRYKIIEKRQSVAFWCNPISGHATLYWYQQILGQGPKLLIQFQNNGVVDDSQLPKDRFSAERLKGVDSTLKIQPAKLEDSAVYLCASSLGWAPSGNTIYFGEGSWLTVV.

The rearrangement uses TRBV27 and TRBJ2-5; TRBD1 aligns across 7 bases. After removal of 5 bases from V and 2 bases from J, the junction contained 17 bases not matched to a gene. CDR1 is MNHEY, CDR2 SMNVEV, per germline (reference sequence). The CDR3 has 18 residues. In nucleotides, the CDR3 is TGTGCCAGCAGTGTTGTGGGTTGGTACAGGGGAGCTCAAGAGACCCAGTACTTC. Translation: CASSVVGWYRGAQETQYF.

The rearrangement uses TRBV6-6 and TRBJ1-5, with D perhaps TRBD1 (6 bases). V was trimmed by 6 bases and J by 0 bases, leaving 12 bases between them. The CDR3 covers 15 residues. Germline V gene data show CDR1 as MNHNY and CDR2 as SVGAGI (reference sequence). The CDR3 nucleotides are TGTGCCAGCAGCCGACAGGACATTAGCAATCAGCCCCAGCATTTT. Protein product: CASSRQDISNQPQHF.

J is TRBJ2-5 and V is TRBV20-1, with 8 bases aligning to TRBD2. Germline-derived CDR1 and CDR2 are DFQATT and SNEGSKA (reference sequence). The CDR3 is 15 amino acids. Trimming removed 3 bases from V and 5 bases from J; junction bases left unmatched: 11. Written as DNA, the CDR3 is TGCAGTGCTAGTGGTAGGGTAGCGGGGCGCGAGACCCAGTACTTC. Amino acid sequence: CSASGRVAGRETQYF.